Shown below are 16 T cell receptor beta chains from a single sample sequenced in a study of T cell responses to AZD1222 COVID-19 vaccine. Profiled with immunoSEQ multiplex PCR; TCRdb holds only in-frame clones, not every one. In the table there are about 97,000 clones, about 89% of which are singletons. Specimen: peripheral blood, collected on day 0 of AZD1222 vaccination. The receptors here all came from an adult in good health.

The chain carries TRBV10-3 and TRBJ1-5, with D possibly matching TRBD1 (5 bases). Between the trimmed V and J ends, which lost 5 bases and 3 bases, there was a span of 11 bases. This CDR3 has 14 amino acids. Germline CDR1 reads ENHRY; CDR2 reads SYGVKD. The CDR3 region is CAISPEGYNQPQHF. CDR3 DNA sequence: TGTGCCATCAGTCCTGAGGGGTACAATCAGCCCCAGCATTTT.

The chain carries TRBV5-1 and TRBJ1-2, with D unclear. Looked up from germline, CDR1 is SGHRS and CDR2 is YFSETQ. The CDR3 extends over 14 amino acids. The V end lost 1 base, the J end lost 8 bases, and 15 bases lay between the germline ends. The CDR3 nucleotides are TGCGCCAGCAGCTTGAGGCAGGATCGTGAAGGCTACACCTTC. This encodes CASSLRQDREGYTF.

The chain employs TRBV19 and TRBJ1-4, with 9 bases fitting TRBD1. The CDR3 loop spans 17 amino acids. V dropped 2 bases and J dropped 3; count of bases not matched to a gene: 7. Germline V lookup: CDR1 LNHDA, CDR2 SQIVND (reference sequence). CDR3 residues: CASSISGQGFANEKLFF. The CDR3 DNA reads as TGTGCCAGTAGTATATCGGGACAGGGATTCGCTAATGAAAAACTGTTTTTT. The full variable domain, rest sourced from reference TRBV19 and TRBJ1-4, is DGGITQSPKYLFRKEGQNVTLSCEQNLNHDAMYWYRQDPGQGLRLIYYSQIVNDFQKGDIAEGYSVSREKKESFPLTVTSAQKNPTAFYLCASSISGQGFANEKLFFGSGTQLSVL.

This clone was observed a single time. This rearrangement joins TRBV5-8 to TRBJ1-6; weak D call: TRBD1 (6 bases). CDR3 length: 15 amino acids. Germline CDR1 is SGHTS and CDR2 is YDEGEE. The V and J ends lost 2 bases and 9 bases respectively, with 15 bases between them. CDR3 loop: CASSLTGRPSSPLHF. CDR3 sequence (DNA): TGTGCCAGCAGCTTAACAGGGCGCCCGAGTTCACCCCTCCACTTT.

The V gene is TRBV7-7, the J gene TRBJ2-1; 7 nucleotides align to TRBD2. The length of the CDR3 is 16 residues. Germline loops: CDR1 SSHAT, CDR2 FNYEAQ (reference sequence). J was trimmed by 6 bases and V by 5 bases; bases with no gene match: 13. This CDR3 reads CASSPITSGVFNEQFF. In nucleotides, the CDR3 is TGTGCCAGCAGCCCAATTACGAGCGGGGTCTTCAATGAGCAGTTCTTC.

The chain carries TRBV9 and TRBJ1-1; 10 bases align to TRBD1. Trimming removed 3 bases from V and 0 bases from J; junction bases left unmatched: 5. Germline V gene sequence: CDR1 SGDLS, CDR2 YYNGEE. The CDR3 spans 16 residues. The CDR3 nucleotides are TGTGCCAGCAGCGACCCGGGACAGGGGATGAACACTGAAGCTTTCTTT. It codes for CASSDPGQGMNTEAFF. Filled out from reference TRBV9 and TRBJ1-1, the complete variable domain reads DSGVTQTPKHLITATGQRVTLRCSPRSGDLSVYWYQQSLDQGLQFLIQYYNGEERAKGNILERFSAQQFPDLHSELNLSSLELGDSALYFCASSDPGQGMNTEAFFGQGTRLTVV.

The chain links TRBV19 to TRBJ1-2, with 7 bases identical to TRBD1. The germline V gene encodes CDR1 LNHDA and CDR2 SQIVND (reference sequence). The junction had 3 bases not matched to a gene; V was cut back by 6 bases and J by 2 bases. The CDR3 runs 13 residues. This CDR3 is CASREGQNYGYTF. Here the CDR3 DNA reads TGTGCCAGTAGAGAGGGACAGAACTATGGCTACACCTTC.

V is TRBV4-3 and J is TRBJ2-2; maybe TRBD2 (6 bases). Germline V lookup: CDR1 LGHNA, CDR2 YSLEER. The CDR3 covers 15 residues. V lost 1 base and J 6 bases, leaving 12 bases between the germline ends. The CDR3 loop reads CASSQAGAVAGELFF. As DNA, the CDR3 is TGCGCCAGCAGCCAAGCGGGAGCGGTGGCCGGGGAGCTGTTTTTT.

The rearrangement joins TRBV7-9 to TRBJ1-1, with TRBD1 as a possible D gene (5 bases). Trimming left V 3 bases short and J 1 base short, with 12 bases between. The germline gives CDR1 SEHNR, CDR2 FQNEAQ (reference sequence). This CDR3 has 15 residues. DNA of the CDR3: TGTGCCAGCAGCTTCGGGGGATTGGGGAACACTGAAGCTTTCTTT. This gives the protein CASSFGGLGNTEAFF.

DNA of the CDR3: TGTGCCAGCAGTTTACCAGAGAAGCAGTTCTTC. Protein product: CASSLPEKQFF. J is TRBJ2-1 and V is TRBV28; no definite D call. Germline V gene data show CDR1 as MDHEN and CDR2 as SYDVKM. The CDR3 contains 11 residues. The V end was cut by 2 bases, the J end by 11 bases, with 7 bases between.

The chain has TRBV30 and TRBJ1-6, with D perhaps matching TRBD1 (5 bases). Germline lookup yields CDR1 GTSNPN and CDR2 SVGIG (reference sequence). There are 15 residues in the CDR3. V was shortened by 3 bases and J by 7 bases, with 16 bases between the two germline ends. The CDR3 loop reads CAWSTSQGRNSPLHF. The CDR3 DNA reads TGTGCCTGGAGCACGTCCCAGGGAAGGAATTCACCCCTCCACTTT. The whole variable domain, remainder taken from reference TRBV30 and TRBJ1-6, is SQTIHQWPATLVQPVGSPLSLECTVEGTSNPNLYWYRQAAGRGLQLLFYSVGIGQISSEVPQNLSASRPQDRQFILSSKKLLLSDSGFYLCAWSTSQGRNSPLHFGNGTRLTVT.

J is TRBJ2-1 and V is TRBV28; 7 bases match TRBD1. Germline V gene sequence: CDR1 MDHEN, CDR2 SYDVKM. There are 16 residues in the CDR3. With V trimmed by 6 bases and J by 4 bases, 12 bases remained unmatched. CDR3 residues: CASSTSGTAFYNEQFF. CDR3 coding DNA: TGTGCCAGCAGCACCTCCGGGACAGCCTTTTACAATGAGCAGTTCTTC.

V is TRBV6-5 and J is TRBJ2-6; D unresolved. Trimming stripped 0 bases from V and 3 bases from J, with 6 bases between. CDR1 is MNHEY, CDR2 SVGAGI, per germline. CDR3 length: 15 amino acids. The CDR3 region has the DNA TGTGCCAGCAGTTACTCGGGGTTTGGGGCCAACGTCCTGACTTTC. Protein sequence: CASSYSGFGANVLTF.

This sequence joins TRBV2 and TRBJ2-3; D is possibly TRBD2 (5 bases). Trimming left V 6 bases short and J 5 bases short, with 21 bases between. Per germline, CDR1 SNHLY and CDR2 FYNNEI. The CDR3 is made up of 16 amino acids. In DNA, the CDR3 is TGTGCCAGCAGAGCACTCATAGCAACCGAGGGAGATACGCAGTATTTT. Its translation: CASRALIATEGDTQYF.

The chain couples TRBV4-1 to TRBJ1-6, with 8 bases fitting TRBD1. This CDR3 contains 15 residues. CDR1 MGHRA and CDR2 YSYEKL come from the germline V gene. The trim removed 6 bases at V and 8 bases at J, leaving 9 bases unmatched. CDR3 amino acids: CASRPDRDFHSPLHF. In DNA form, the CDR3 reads TGCGCCAGCAGACCGGACAGGGACTTTCATTCACCCCTCCACTTT.

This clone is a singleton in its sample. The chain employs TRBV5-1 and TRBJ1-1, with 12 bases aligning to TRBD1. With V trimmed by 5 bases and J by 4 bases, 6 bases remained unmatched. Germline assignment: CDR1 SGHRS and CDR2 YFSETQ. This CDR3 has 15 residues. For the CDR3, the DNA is TGCGCCAGCAGTTTTCGGGACAGGGGGCGCACTGAAGCTTTCTTT. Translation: CASSFRDRGRTEAFF.